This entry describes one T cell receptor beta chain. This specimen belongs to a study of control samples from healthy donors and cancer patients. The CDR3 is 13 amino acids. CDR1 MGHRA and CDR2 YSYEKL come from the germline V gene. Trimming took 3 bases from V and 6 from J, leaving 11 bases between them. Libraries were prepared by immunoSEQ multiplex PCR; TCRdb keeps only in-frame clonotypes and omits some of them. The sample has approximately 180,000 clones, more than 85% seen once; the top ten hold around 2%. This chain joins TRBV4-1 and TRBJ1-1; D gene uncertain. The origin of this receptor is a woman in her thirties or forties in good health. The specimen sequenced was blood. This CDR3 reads CASSQTLRAEAFF. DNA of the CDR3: TGCGCCAGCAGCCAGACACTTAGGGCTGAAGCTTTCTTT.